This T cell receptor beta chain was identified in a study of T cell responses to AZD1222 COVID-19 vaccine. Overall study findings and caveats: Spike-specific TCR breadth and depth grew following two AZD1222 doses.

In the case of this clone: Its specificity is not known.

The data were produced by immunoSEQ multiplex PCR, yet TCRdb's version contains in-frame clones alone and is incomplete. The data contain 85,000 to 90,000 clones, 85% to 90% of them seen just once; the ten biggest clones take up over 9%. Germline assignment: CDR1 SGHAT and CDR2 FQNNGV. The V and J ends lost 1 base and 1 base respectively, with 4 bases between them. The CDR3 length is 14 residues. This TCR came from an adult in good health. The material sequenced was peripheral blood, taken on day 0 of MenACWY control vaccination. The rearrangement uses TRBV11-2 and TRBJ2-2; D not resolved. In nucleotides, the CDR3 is TGTGCCAGCAGCTTAGCACAGAACACCGGGGAGCTGTTTTTT. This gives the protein CASSLAQNTGELFF.